This record covers a single TCR beta chain. The antigen is not known. Here immunoSEQ multiplex PCR was the method, and the copy in TCRdb shows in-frame clones only, minus some. The sample has approximately 15,000 clones, approximately 87% seen once. The time point denotes: pre-treatment baseline. Samples come from before therapy and from week 3 after the first blockade cycle. Patients had no prior systemic cancer treatment, immunosuppressants or other active cancers. V gave up 0 bases and J gave up 7 bases, with 15 bases separating them. The germline V gene encodes CDR1 SNHLY and CDR2 FYNNEI. The CDR3 is 15 residues long. This sample was taken from a study of blood T cell dynamics during melanoma immunotherapy. Study-wide context: Standard first-line treatment here was pembrolizumab or nivolumab plus ipilimumab in metastatic melanoma. Points from the study as a whole: The study could not tell melanoma-specific clones from general immune activation.

The chain uses TRBV2 and TRBJ2-5, with D possibly matching TRBD2 (5 bases). This clonotype originated in a human donor with melanoma. The sequencing used blood, collected from a patient treated with checkpoint blockade. DNA for the CDR3: TGTGCCAGCAGTGAAGCGGGAGCGGAATCAGGGACCCAGTACTTC. Protein product: CASSEAGAESGTQYF.